This T cell receptor beta chain was sequenced during a study of T cell repertoires in cytomegalovirus infection. Study-level background: Public signatures in TCR beta pointed to CMV infection and matching HLA type.

This clonotype was picked up many times. Its antigen is unknown. Germline CDR1 reads MNHEY; CDR2 reads SMNVEV (reference sequence). Between the trimmed V and J ends, which lost 10 bases and 0 bases, there was a span of 16 bases. This CDR3 region has 15 residues. Study-wide points: Across the ex vivo response, the dominant clonotypes were HLA-C-restricted CMV-specific TCR beta clonotypes. Carriage of CMV together with the relevant HLA was identifiable through cumulative public TCR beta family frequency.

TCRdb reanalysed the reads using MiXCR and keeps one entry per CDR3 protein. The profile shows fewer than 80,000 distinct CDR3 sequences, less than 4.5% of them singletons. The chain is built from TRBV27 and TRBJ1-3, with D perhaps matching TRBD1 (6 bases). The TCR comes from a human donor in good health (CMV status not recorded). Some clones in this sample may be carry-over from other donors' samples. The sequencing sample was made of PBMCs. CDR3 in DNA: TGTGCCAACACAAACAGGGATTTCTCTGGAAACACCATATATTTT. Its protein product is CANTNRDFSGNTIYF.